The text below deals with one TCR beta chain. This sample is drawn from a study of blood T cell repertoires in COVID-19. Overall study: Italy, Spain and the United States were the sources of the convalescent and acute COVID-19 samples. Sample material is recorded as cDNA or gDNA derived from T cells, B-cell-depleted T cells, or PBMCs.

Original analysis: Reference gene primer amplification gave nucleated cell count estimates. Only in-frame clones appear in the TCRdb table, and some are missing; sequencing was by immunoSEQ multiplex PCR. Clonal size and the V and J genes are those of that table, whereas D and trimming came from the DNA. Of about 81,000 clones in the sample, 90% to 95% were seen once. The ends lost 2 bases at V and 0 bases at J; junction bases unmatched: 1. Looked up from germline, CDR1 is KGHSH and CDR2 is LQKENI. This CDR3 region has 15 residues. The sequence came from a woman aged 50 to 65 in a cohort sampled during active COVID-19. V and J are TRBV18 and TRBJ2-3, with TRBD2 identical over 8 bases. Sequences were obtained from peripheral blood. The CDR3 reads CASSPLAGSTDTQYF. For the CDR3, the DNA is TGTGCCAGCTCACCATTAGCGGGGAGCACAGATACGCAGTATTTT.